This TCR beta chain is from a study of cytomegalovirus exposure and HLA in healthy donors. Study information: The study placed 70% to 90% of its approximately 400 genotyped donors in the Caucasian-associated ancestry cluster. Study-level points and caveats: Researchers left out some V segments, among them TRBV6-2 and TRBV6-3, as indistinguishable. Later on, a genetic analysis was performed. It linked a missense variant in DCLRE1C with V- and J-gene trimming of TCR beta.

The study ran its PCR with 60 Vbeta and 13 Jbeta primers. The data were produced by immunoSEQ multiplex PCR, yet TCRdb's version contains in-frame clones alone and is incomplete. Here the sample spans approximately 100,000 clones, 79% being singletons. As regards this clone: Its antigen is still unknown.

The CDR3 consists of 16 residues. CDR1 is GTSNPN and CDR2 is SVGIG in the germline V gene (reference sequence). V was pared by 2 bases and J by 5 bases, with 18 bases between. This sequence joins TRBV30 and TRBJ2-2; perhaps TRBD2 as D (6 bases). The sample consisted of PBMCs. The sequence was collected from a woman aged 40 to 50 in good health and CMV-seronegative. The CDR3 loop is CAWSSPGRSGTGELFF. CDR3 nucleotide sequence: TGTGCCTGGAGTTCCCCGGGGAGGTCTGGTACCGGGGAGCTGTTTTTT.